One and the same sample provided the 14 T cell receptor beta chains below, sequenced in a study of radiation and T cells in renal cell carcinoma. Sequencing used immunoSEQ multiplex PCR; TCRdb keeps in-frame clones, though not all of them. The data show roughly 92,000 clones, around 80% seen once. Time point given: blood 4 weeks post-SBRT, at nephrectomy. Indicated treatment: 15 Gy SBRT to primary tumor, nephrectomy 4 weeks later. The sample in question was blood, obtained from a patient whose treatment included radiotherapy and nephrectomy. All receptors derive from a man in his 60s with renal cell carcinoma.

This chain uses TRBV7-2 with TRBJ2-5; 9 nucleotides match TRBD2. This CDR3 region has 16 residues. J gave up 7 bases and V 1 base, and 10 bases lay outside the gene matches. The germline gives CDR1 SGHTA, CDR2 FQGNSA. CDR3 in DNA: TGTGCCAGCAGCTTAGACGCGGGAGGGGGCCAGGGGACCCAGTACTTC. Translating gives CASSLDAGGGQGTQYF. The whole variable domain, remainder taken from reference TRBV7-2 and TRBJ2-5, is GAGVSQSPSNKVTEKGKDVELRCDPISGHTALYWYRQSLGQGLEFLIYFQGNSAPDKSGLPSDRFSAERTGGSVSTLTIQRTQQEDSAVYLCASSLDAGGGQGTQYFGPGTRLLVL.

V gene TRBV9 combines with J gene TRBJ2-7; TRBD2 matches 10 bases. J gave up 5 bases and V 0 bases, and 8 bases lay outside the gene matches. Per the germline V gene, CDR1 is SGDLS and CDR2 is YYNGEE. The CDR3 spans 16 residues. Written as DNA, the CDR3 is TGTGCCAGCAGCGTAGTGCCTAGCGGGAGTCTCGACGAGCAGTACTTC. The encoded protein is CASSVVPSGSLDEQYF. The full variable domain, rest sourced from reference TRBV9 and TRBJ2-7, is DSGVTQTPKHLITATGQRVTLRCSPRSGDLSVYWYQQSLDQGLQFLIQYYNGEERAKGNILERFSAQQFPDLHSELNLSSLELGDSALYFCASSVVPSGSLDEQYFGPGTRLTVT.

The rearrangement joins TRBV18 to TRBJ2-2; 7 positions agree with TRBD1. V lost 3 bases to trimming and J lost 4 bases; unmatched junction nucleotides: 8. Germline lookup yields CDR1 KGHSH and CDR2 LQKENI. The CDR3 extends over 16 amino acids. Here the CDR3 DNA reads TGTGCCAGCTCACCGCAATTACAGGGGTCCACCGGGGAGCTGTTTTTT. Its translation is CASSPQLQGSTGELFF. Based on the CDR3 plus reference TRBV18 and TRBJ2-2, the full variable domain is NAGVMQNPRHLVRRRGQEARLRCSPMKGHSHVYWYRQLPEEGLKFMVYLQKENIIDESGMPKERFSAEFPKEGPSILRIQQVVRGDSAAYFCASSPQLQGSTGELFFGEGSRLTVL.

The chain links TRBV13 to TRBJ1-2; D is unclear. The CDR3 length is 8 residues. V lost 6 bases and J 14 bases, leaving 7 bases between the germline ends. Germline values: CDR1 PRHDT, CDR2 FYEKMQ (reference sequence). The CDR3 nucleotides read TGTGCCAGCAGTTTCGGGACCTTC. This translates into CASSFGTF.

This chain links TRBV5-1 with TRBJ2-1, with TRBD1 as a possible D gene (5 bases). The CDR3 is 16 residues long. Germline values: CDR1 SGHRS, CDR2 YFSETQ. Trimming pared 0 bases from V and 4 bases from J, leaving 14 bases between. This CDR3 reads CASSLAGASYYNEQFF. DNA of the CDR3: TGCGCCAGCAGCTTGGCTGGGGCCTCCTATTACAATGAGCAGTTCTTC. Full variable domain (rest looked up from reference TRBV5-1 and TRBJ2-1): KAGVTQTPRYLIKTRGQQVTLSCSPISGHRSVSWYQQTPGQGLQFLFEYFSETQRNKGNFPGRFSGRQFSNSRSEMNVSTLELGDSALYLCASSLAGASYYNEQFFGPGTRLTVL.

The genes are TRBV18 and TRBJ1-1, with D tentatively TRBD1 (5 bases). CDR3 length: 15 residues. V dropped 0 bases and J dropped 6 bases, with 14 bases sitting between them. CDR1 and CDR2 from the germline V gene are KGHSH and LQKENI. The CDR3 spells CASSPPEGPNAEAFF. The CDR3 DNA follows: TGTGCCAGCTCACCACCGGAGGGGCCCAACGCTGAAGCTTTCTTT.

V gene TRBV9 combines with J gene TRBJ1-4, with 12 positions matching TRBD1. This CDR3 spans 15 amino acids. CDR1 SGDLS and CDR2 YYNGEE come from the germline V gene. J gave up 8 bases and V 4 bases, and 6 bases lay outside the gene matches. The CDR3 here is CASSPGTGGGEKLFF. The CDR3 bases are TGTGCCAGCAGCCCCGGGACAGGGGGCGGCGAAAAACTGTTTTTT. The variable domain in full, with the rest retrieved from reference TRBV9 and TRBJ1-4, is DSGVTQTPKHLITATGQRVTLRCSPRSGDLSVYWYQQSLDQGLQFLIQYYNGEERAKGNILERFSAQQFPDLHSELNLSSLELGDSALYFCASSPGTGGGEKLFFGSGTQLSVL.

This sequence joins TRBV29-1 and TRBJ1-1; TRBD1 matches at 7 bases. The V gene end was trimmed by 4 bases and the J gene end by 1 base; junction bases not matched to a gene: 3. There are 13 residues in the CDR3. The germline CDR1 and CDR2 sequences are SQVTM and ANQGSEA. DNA for the CDR3: TGCAGCGTTGGGGCAGGGGGGAACACTGAAGCTTTCTTT. This translates into CSVGAGGNTEAFF.

Of note for this clone: The junction departs from the called germline gene at one end, perhaps through a read error. V and J are TRBV19 and TRBJ2-1; a weak D match, TRBD2 (6 bases). Germline V gene lookup returns CDR1 LNHDA and CDR2 SQIVND (reference sequence). The CDR3 sequence is 15 residues long. CDR3 nucleotides: TGTGCCAGTAGTCGTTGGGACTTCTCCGACAATGAGCAGTTCTTC. It is translated as CASSRWDFSDNEQFF.

The chain is built from TRBV18 and TRBJ2-3; D unclear. The CDR3 sequence is 12 residues long. V lost 2 bases to trimming and J lost 1 base, with 1 base between them. Germline-derived CDR1 and CDR2 are KGHSH and LQKENI. CDR3 bases: TGTGCCAGCTCACCAGGCACAGATACGCAGTATTTT. Translation: CASSPGTDTQYF. The full variable domain, rest sourced from reference TRBV18 and TRBJ2-3, is NAGVMQNPRHLVRRRGQEARLRCSPMKGHSHVYWYRQLPEEGLKFMVYLQKENIIDESGMPKERFSAEFPKEGPSILRIQQVVRGDSAAYFCASSPGTDTQYFGPGTRLTVL.

The chain has TRBV7-2 and TRBJ2-7, with 10 nucleotides matching TRBD1. The CDR3 contains 14 residues. With V trimmed by 5 bases and J by 7 bases, 8 bases remained unmatched. Germline V CDR1 and CDR2: SGHTA, FQGNSA. The CDR3 DNA sequence: TGTGCCAGCAGCACCCGACAGGGGGCGATGGAGCAGTACTTC. Encoded protein: CASSTRQGAMEQYF. Full variable domain (outside the CDR3, taken from reference TRBV7-2 and TRBJ2-7): GAGVSQSPSNKVTEKGKDVELRCDPISGHTALYWYRQSLGQGLEFLIYFQGNSAPDKSGLPSDRFSAERTGGSVSTLTIQRTQQEDSAVYLCASSTRQGAMEQYFGPGTRLTVT.

The chain uses TRBV18 and TRBJ1-1, with 9 bases lining up with TRBD1. Trimming at V came to 3 bases and at J to 6 bases, leaving 5 bases not matched to a gene. The germline CDR1 and CDR2 sequences are KGHSH and LQKENI. The length of the CDR3 is 14 residues. This CDR3 is CASSPTGGKSEAFF. The CDR3 coding sequence is TGTGCCAGCTCACCCACAGGGGGCAAATCTGAAGCTTTCTTT. The whole variable domain, filled in from reference TRBV18 and TRBJ1-1, reads NAGVMQNPRHLVRRRGQEARLRCSPMKGHSHVYWYRQLPEEGLKFMVYLQKENIIDESGMPKERFSAEFPKEGPSILRIQQVVRGDSAAYFCASSPTGGKSEAFFGQGTRLTVV.

The V call is TRBV7-9, the J call TRBJ1-2; D is ambiguous. The CDR3 length is 16 residues. Germline loops: CDR1 SEHNR, CDR2 FQNEAQ (reference sequence). The germline V and J ends were trimmed by 5 bases and 0 bases, with 16 bases remaining between them. The CDR3 spells CASSPSEARTNYGYTF. In DNA form, the CDR3 reads TGTGCCAGCAGCCCTTCGGAGGCCAGAACTAACTATGGCTACACCTTC.

V and J are TRBV19 and TRBJ1-2; TRBD1 matches at 7 bases. Germline V gene data show CDR1 as LNHDA and CDR2 as SQIVND (reference sequence). J gave up 0 bases and V 6 bases, and 16 bases lay outside the gene matches. The CDR3 is 18 residues long. CDR3 in amino acids: CASSDPGTEIFTNYGYTF. DNA of the CDR3: TGTGCCAGTAGCGACCCCGGGACAGAGATTTTTACTAACTATGGCTACACCTTC.